This record looks at one T cell receptor (beta chain) sequence and its context. The antigen remains undetermined. This record comes from a study of CD8 T cells in ankylosing spondylitis. Whole-study findings and limits: Disease-associated clones were reportedly significantly overrepresented in matched ankylosing spondylitis synovial fluid. Ankylosing spondylitis blood appeared to be characterized by a TCR beta motif of fewer than ten highly homologous variants. Clones linked to disease, bearing a CD8+ phenotype, were relatively rare in peripheral blood.

The ends were cut back, 3 bases at V and 5 bases at J, with 12 bases in the middle. The CDR3 is made up of 14 amino acids. Germline loops: CDR1 KGHDR, CDR2 SFDVKD. It was by quantitative 5'-RACE with molecular barcodes that TCR beta libraries were made. TCRdb reprocessed the 5' RACE reads via MiXCR and lists one record per CDR3 protein. The sample lists 450,000 or so distinct CDR3 sequences; about 24% were seen once. The chain uses TRBV24-1 and TRBJ1-2, with D uncertain. Sequenced input: blood, either unsorted or a sorted T cell fraction (not recorded which). The origin of this receptor is a male donor with ankylosing spondylitis. DNA of the CDR3: TGTGCCACCAGTGATGAACCTGGCGGATATGGCTACACCTTC. Encoded protein: CATSDEPGGYGYTF.